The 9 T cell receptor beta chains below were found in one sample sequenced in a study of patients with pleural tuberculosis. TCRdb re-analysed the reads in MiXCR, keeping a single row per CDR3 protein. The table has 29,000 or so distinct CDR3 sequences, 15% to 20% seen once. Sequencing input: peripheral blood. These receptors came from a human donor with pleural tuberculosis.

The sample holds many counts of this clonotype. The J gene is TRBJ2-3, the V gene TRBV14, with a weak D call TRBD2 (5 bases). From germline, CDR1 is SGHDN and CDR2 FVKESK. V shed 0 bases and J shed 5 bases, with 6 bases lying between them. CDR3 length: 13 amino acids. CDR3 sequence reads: CASSQEGRDTQYF. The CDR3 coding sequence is TGTGCCAGCAGCCAAGAAGGGAGAGATACGCAGTATTTT.

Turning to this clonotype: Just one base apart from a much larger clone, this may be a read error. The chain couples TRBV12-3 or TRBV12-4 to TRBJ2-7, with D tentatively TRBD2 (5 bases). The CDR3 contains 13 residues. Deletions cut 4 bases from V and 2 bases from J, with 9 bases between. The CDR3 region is CASSYDYPYEQYF. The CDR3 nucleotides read TGTGCCAGCAGTTATGACTACCCCTACGAGCAGTACTTC.

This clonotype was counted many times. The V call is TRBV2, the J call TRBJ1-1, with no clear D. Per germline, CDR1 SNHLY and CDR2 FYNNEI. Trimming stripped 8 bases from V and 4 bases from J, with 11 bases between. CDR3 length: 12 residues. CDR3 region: CASSIGSTEAFF. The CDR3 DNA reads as TGTGCCAGCTCCATAGGGAGCACTGAAGCTTTCTTT.

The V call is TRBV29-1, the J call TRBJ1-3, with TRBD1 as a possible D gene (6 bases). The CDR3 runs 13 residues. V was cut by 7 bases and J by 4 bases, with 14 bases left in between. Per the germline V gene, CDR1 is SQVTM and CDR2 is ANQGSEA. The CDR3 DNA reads TGCAGCGCCCAACAGGGAGCCGGAAACACCATATATTTT. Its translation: CSAQQGAGNTIYF.

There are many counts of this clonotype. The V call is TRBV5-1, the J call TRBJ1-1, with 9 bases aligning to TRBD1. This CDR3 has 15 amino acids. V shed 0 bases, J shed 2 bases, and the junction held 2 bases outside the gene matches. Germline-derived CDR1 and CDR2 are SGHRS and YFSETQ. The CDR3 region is CASSLGDRANTEAFF. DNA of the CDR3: TGCGCCAGCAGCTTGGGGGACAGGGCTAACACTGAAGCTTTCTTT.

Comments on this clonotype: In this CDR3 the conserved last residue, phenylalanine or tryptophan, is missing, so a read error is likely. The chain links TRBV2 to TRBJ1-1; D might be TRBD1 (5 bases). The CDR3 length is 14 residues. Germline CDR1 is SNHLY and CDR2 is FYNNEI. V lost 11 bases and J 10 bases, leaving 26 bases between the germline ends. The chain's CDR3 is CAGINRTFAQGAFL. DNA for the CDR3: TGTGCCGGCATTAACCGGACTTTTGCCCAGGGAGCTTTCCTT.

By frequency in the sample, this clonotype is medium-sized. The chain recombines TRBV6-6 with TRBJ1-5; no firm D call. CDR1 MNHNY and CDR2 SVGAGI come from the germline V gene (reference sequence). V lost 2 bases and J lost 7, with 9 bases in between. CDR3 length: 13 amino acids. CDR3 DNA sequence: TGTGCCAGCAGTTACGGATCTAGCCAGCCCCAGCATTTT. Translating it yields CASSYGSSQPQHF.

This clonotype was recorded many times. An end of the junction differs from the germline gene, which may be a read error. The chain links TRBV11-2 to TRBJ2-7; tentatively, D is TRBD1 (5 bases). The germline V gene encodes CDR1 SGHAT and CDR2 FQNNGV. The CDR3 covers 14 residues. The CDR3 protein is CATSLSHRSYEQYF. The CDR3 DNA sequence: TGTGCCACCAGCTTATCCCACAGGTCCTACGAGCAGTACTTC.

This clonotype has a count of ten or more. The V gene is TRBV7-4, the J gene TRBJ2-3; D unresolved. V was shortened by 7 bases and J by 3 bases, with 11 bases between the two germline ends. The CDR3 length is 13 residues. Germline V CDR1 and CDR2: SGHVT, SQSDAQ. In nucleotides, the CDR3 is TGTGCCAGCAACCGCGGTAGAACAGATACGCAGTATTTT. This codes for CASNRGRTDTQYF. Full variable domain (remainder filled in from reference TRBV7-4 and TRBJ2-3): GAGVSQSPRYKVAKRGRDVALRCDSISGHVTLYWYRQTLGQGSEVLTYSQSDAQRDKSGRPSGRFSAERPERSVSTLKIQRTEQGDSAVYLCASNRGRTDTQYFGPGTRLTVL.